This paragraph reports one T cell receptor (beta chain). This entry is derived from a study of cytomegalovirus exposure and HLA in healthy donors. PCR employed 60 Vbeta and 13 Jbeta primers. The method was immunoSEQ multiplex PCR; TCRdb's version includes in-frame clones alone and lacks a portion of them. The repertoire has more than 85,000 clones, 69% of them found once; the top ten carry less than 1.5%. Germline CDR1 is MDHEN and CDR2 is SYDVKM. The CDR3 is made up of 14 amino acids. With 6 bases clipped from V and 6 bases from J, the junction kept 9 bases outside the gene matches. The chain uses TRBV28 and TRBJ2-7; 9 nucleotides align to TRBD1. This receptor was identified in a female donor in good health and CMV-seronegative. The sequencing sample was made of PBMCs. CDR3 sequence (DNA): TGTGCCAGCAGATTACAGGGGGCGCGTGTCGAGCAGTACTTC. Its translation: CASRLQGARVEQYF. The variable domain in full, completed from reference TRBV28 and TRBJ2-7, reads DVKVTQSSRYLVKRTGEKVFLECVQDMDHENMFWYRQDPGLGLRLIYFSYDVKMKEKGDIPEGYSVSREKKERFSLILESASTNQTSMYLCASRLQGARVEQYFGPGTRLTVT.